The source of this T cell receptor beta chain is a study of T cell repertoires in cytomegalovirus infection. TCRdb ran MiXCR on the reads and lists one entry per CDR3 protein. The sample lists some 68,000 distinct CDR3 sequences, 20% to 25% occurring once. This clonotype was counted at least ten times. The antigen is undetermined. Sequences were obtained from PBMCs, sequenced either directly or after in vitro stimulation (not recorded which). This clonotype was obtained from a human donor in good health (CMV status not recorded). Some clones in this sample may be carry-over from other donors' samples.

In DNA form, the CDR3 reads TGTGCCAGCAGCTTACAGCGTTACCAAGAGACCCAGTACTTC. Protein sequence: CASSLQRYQETQYF. The chain employs TRBV7-9 and TRBJ2-5; D is undetermined. Germline-derived CDR1 and CDR2 are SEHNR and FQNEAQ (reference sequence). V shed 2 bases and J shed 0 bases, with 7 bases lying between them. The CDR3 sequence is 14 residues long.